This T cell receptor (beta chain) was obtained from a study of a mutant IDH1 vaccine in newly diagnosed glioma. Study-level background: Radiotherapy alone preceded vaccination by 4-6 weeks; alternatively, vaccination started with temozolomide cycles. Radiotherapy, temozolomide, or both had been given previously, and both were given to most.

Overall study findings and caveats: Overall, 85% to 95% of patients had vaccine-induced immune responses. Seemingly, pseudoprogression had no relation to changes in the top peripheral T cell clonotypes.

Germline V gene sequence: CDR1 SGHDT, CDR2 YYEEEE. The V gene lost 4 bases and the J gene lost 1 base, with 16 bases spanning the gap. The CDR3 contains 16 residues. Specified time point: week 23, last vaccination. A 20-mer mutant IDH1 peptide at 300 ug was injected subcutaneously with topical imiquimod. Assay: immunoSEQ multiplex PCR; the TCRdb copy retains only in-frame clones and omits some. Among about 56,000 clones listed, more than 75% were seen once. With respect to this clone: Its antigen is as yet unknown.

The chain joins TRBV5-6 to TRBJ2-3; a weak D match, TRBD2 (5 bases). Sample: PBMCs, taken from a glioma patient whose treatment included an IDH1 peptide vaccine. The TCR comes from a man between 35 and 55 years old with glioma. The CDR3 DNA reads TGTGCCAGCAGCCCGGAGGTTTGGAGAGGCACAGATACGCAGTATTTT. Protein: CASSPEVWRGTDTQYF.